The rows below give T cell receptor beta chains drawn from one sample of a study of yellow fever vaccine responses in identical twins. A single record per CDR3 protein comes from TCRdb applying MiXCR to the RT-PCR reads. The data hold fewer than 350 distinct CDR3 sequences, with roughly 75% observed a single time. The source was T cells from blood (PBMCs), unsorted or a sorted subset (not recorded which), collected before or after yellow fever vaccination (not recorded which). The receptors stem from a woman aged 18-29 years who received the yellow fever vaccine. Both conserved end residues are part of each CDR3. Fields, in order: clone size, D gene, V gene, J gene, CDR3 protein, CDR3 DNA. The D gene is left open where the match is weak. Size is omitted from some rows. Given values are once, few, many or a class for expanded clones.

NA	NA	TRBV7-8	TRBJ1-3	CASSLLGNTIYF	TGTGCCAGCAGCTTATTGGGAAACACCATATATTTT
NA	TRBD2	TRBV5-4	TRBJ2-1	CASSSGLAANNEQFF	TGTGCCAGCAGCTCGGGACTAGCAGCGAACAATGAGCAGTTCTTC
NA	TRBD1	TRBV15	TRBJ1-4	CATSRDFGTGGEKLFF	TGTGCCACCAGCAGAGATTTTGGGACAGGGGGTGAAAAACTGTTTTTT
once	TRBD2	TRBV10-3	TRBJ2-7	CAISALREVYEQYF	TGTGCCATCAGTGCTCTGCGGGAGGTCTACGAGCAGTACTTC
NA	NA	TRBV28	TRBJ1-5	CASSPPGFAQHF	TGTGCCAGCAGTCCCCCGGGATTTGCCCAGCATTTT
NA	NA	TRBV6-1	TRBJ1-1	CASSRLNTEAFF	TGTGCCAGCAGCCGACTAAACACTGAAGCTTTCTTT
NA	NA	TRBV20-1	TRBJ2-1	CSATTTTAYNEQFF	TGCAGTGCTACGACTACCACTGCCTACAATGAGCAGTTCTTC
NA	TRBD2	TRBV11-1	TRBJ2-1	CASSPKTSRRDNEQFF	TGTGCCAGCAGCCCCAAGACTAGCCGGAGGGACAATGAGCAGTTCTTC
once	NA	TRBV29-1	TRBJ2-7	CSVVRLGTYEQYF	TGCAGCGTCGTGAGGTTAGGTACCTACGAGCAGTACTTC
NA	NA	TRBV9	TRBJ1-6	CASSGREQGNSPLHF	TGTGCCAGCAGCGGGAGGGAGCAGGGGAATTCACCCCTCCACTTT
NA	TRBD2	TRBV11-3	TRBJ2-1	CASSLEGTSGGSYNEQFF	TGTGCCAGCAGCTTAGAGGGGACTAGCGGGGGCTCCTACAATGAGCAGTTCTTC
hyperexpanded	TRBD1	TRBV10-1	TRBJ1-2	CASSERRQGAYGYTF	TGCGCCAGCAGTGAGCGGCGCCAGGGGGCATATGGCTACACCTTC
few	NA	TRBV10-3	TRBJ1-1	CAITIAYTNTEAFF	TGTGCCATCACGATCGCATACACGAACACTGAAGCTTTCTTT
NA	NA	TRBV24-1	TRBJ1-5	CATSDPGVNQPQHF	TGTGCCACCAGTGACCCAGGGGTTAATCAGCCCCAGCATTTT
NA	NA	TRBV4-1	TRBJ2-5	CASSPPGGGSETQYF	TGCGCCAGCAGCCCCCCAGGGGGCGGGAGTGAGACCCAGTACTTC
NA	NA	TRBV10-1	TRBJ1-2	CASSVGSYGYTF	TGCGCCAGCAGTGTCGGCAGCTATGGCTACACCTTC
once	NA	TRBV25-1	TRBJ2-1	CASSRTNSYNEQFF	TGTGCCAGCAGTAGGACAAACTCCTACAATGAGCAGTTCTTC
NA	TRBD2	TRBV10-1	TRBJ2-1	CASSQKRTSGPLHEQFF	TGCGCCAGCAGCCAGAAAAGGACTAGCGGGCCACTACATGAGCAGTTCTTC
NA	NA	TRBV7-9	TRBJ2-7	CASSLLQGYEQYF	TGTGCCAGCAGCTTACTACAGGGCTACGAGCAGTACTTC
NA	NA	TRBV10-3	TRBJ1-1	CAISQEGGMNTEAFF	TGTGCCATCTCCCAGGAAGGGGGGATGAACACTGAAGCTTTCTTT
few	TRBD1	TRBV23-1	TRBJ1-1	CASSQGQGALSTEAFF	TGCGCCAGCAGTCAAGGTCAGGGGGCTTTGAGCACTGAAGCTTTCTTT
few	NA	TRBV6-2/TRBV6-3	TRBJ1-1	CASSYQGVMNTEAFF	TGTGCCAGCAGTTACCAAGGTGTCATGAACACTGAAGCTTTCTTT
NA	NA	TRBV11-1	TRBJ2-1	CASTGGAGKYNEQFF	TGTGCCAGCACTGGAGGGGCGGGGAAATACAATGAGCAGTTCTTC
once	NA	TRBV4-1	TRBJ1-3	CASSQPTGPENTIYF	TGCGCCAGCAGCCAGCCTACAGGGCCCGAGAACACCATATATTTT
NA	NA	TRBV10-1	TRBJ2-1	CASSTELSGEQFF	TGCGCCAGCAGTACAGAACTCAGTGGTGAGCAGTTCTTC
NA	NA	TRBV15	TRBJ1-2	CATSDRYGYTF	TGTGCCACCAGCGACAGGTATGGCTACACCTTC
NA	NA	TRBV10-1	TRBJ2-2	CASSISTITGELFF	TGCGCCAGCAGTATCTCTACGATCACCGGGGAGCTGTTTTTT
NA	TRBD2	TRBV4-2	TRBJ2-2	CASSPTSGSNTGELFF	TGTGCCAGCAGCCCGACTAGCGGGTCGAACACCGGGGAGCTGTTTTTT
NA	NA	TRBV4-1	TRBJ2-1	CASSRDRASYNEQFF	TGCGCCAGCAGCCGAGACCGGGCTTCCTACAATGAGCAGTTCTTC
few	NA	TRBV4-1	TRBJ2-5	CASSQDGAGSVTQYF	TGCGCCAGCAGCCAAGATGGCGCAGGAAGTGTGACCCAGTACTTC
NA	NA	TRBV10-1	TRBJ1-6	CASGVTAGSPLHF	TGCGCCAGCGGTGTTACAGCGGGTTCACCCCTCCACTTT
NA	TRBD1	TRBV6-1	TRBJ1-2	CASSEPGQGIYGYTF	TGTGCCAGCAGCGAGCCGGGACAGGGGATCTATGGCTACACCTTC
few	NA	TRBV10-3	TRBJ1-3	CAISGAGAGNTIYF	TGTGCCATCAGCGGGGCGGGAGCTGGAAACACCATATATTTT
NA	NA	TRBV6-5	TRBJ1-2	CASSYSPGYGYTF	TGTGCCAGCAGTTACTCTCCCGGCTATGGCTACACCTTC
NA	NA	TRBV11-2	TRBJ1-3	CASSLLTVGNTIYF	TGTGCCAGCAGCTTGTTGACCGTTGGAAACACCATATATTTT
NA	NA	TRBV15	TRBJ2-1	CATSGAEPYNEQFF	TGTGCCACCAGCGGGGCAGAGCCATACAATGAGCAGTTCTTC
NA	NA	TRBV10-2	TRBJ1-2	CASSEGTRYGYTF	TGCGCCAGCAGTGAAGGGACGCGCTATGGCTACACCTTC
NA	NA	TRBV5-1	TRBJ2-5	CASSLWWQETQYF	TGCGCCAGCAGCTTATGGTGGCAAGAGACCCAGTACTTC
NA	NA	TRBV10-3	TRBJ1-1	CAISVGSDSPWDTEAFF	TGTGCCATCAGTGTAGGTTCGGACAGTCCCTGGGACACTGAAGCTTTCTTT
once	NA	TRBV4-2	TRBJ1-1	CASSQVKGMETAFF	TGTGCCAGCAGCCAAGTCAAGGGGATGGAGACGGCTTTCTTT
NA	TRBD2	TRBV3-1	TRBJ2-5	CASPRTRPQETQYF	TGTGCCAGCCCGAGGACTAGACCCCAAGAGACCCAGTACTTC
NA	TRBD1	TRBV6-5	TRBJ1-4	CASSSSGTGGEKLFF	TGTGCCAGCAGTTCCTCCGGGACAGGCGGTGAAAAACTGTTTTTT
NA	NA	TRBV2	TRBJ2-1	CASSAQQYNEQFF	TGTGCCAGCAGTGCCCAACAGTACAATGAGCAGTTCTTC